The clone carrying this TCR beta chain was seen a few times. The antigen remains undetermined. Constant-segment primers and 5'RACE yielded cDNA libraries for TCR alpha and TCR beta, each carrying sample barcodes and UMIs. MiXCR, run by TCRdb on the 5' RACE reads, gives a single entry per CDR3 protein. Of roughly 600,000 distinct CDR3 sequences listed, 18% are singletons. The data are from a study of T-cell memory formation after mild COVID-19. Findings and limits, study-wide: Memory sampled before infection contained some responding clones, suggesting cross-reactive memory joined.

CDR3 length: 10 amino acids. V lost 5 bases and J 3 bases, leaving 4 bases between the germline ends. Germline CDR1 is DFQATT and CDR2 is SNEGSKA (reference sequence). The chain combines TRBV20-1 with TRBJ2-5; D uncertain. This receptor was identified in an adult woman who had mild COVID-19 (a few samples of this study predate the infection). Cell type and time point are not known. The material sequenced was PBMCs or a T cell subset sorted from them (not recorded which). This CDR3 reads CSAVKETQYF. CDR3 coding DNA: TGCAGTGCTGTGAAAGAGACCCAGTACTTC.